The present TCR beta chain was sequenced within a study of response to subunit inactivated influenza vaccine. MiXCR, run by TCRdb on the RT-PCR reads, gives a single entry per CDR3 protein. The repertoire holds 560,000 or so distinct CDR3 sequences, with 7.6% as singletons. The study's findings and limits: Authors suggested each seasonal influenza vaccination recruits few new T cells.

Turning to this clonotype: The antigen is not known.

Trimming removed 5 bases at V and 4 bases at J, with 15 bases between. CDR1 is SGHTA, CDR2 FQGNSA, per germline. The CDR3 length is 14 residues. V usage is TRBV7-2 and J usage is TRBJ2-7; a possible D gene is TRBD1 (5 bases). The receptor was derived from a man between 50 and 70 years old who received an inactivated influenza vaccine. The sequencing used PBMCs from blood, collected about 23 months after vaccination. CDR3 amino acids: CASSTRPDIYEQYF. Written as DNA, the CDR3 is TGTGCCAGCAGCACCCGCCCGGACATTTACGAGCAGTACTTC.